This is a list of T cell receptor beta chains from one sample in a study of Ad26.COV2.S vaccination and SARS-CoV-2 variants. Some clones are missing from TCRdb's copy, which holds only in-frame ones; the method was immunoSEQ multiplex PCR. The repertoire has approximately 420,000 clones, about 88% of them found once; the top ten carry 3% to 3.5%. The sequencing here drew on peripheral blood, taken in a trial of Ad26.COV2.S vaccine versus placebo. Receptors originate from a person aged 18-60 years who received the Ad26.COV2.S COVID-19 vaccine or a placebo. Each CDR3 is given with its conserved first and last residue. D genes are given only for firm matches. For some rows the clone size is stated as once, few or many, or as a class when expanded; others skip it.

v_gene	d_gene	j_gene	abundance	CDR3aa	CDR3nt
TRBV24-1	-	TRBJ2-7	once	CATSKGSSYEQYF	TGTGCCACCAGTAAAGGGTCCTCGTACGAGCAGTACTTC
TRBV6-1	TRBD1	TRBJ1-6	-	CASSGQGAPGNSPLHF	TGTGCCAGCAGTGGACAGGGGGCGCCTGGCAATTCACCCCTCCACTTT
TRBV3-1/TRBV3-2	-	TRBJ2-7	once	CASSQGSYEQYF	TGTGCCAGCAGCCAAGGATCCTACGAGCAGTACTTC
TRBV9	-	TRBJ1-1	-	CASSVFPGGQIGTEAFF	TGTGCCAGCAGCGTATTCCCCGGCGGACAGATAGGTACTGAAGCTTTCTTT
TRBV5-1	-	TRBJ1-1	-	CASSQTGNTEAFF	TGCGCCAGCAGCCAGACAGGCAACACTGAAGCTTTCTTT
TRBV7-2	TRBD1	TRBJ2-5	-	CASSLATGTETQYF	TGTGCCAGCAGCTTAGCGACAGGGACAGAGACCCAGTACTTC
TRBV11-2	TRBD2	TRBJ2-7	-	CASSLDRTSGVGQYF	TGTGCCAGCAGCTTAGATAGGACTAGCGGGGTAGGGCAGTACTTC
TRBV5-1	TRBD1	TRBJ2-7	-	CASSSGQGTPAYF	TGCGCCAGCAGCTCGGGACAGGGGACCCCCGCGTACTTC
TRBV5-1	-	TRBJ1-1	-	CASSLAAYLGEAFF	TGCGCCAGCAGCTTGGCGGCATACCTTGGCGAAGCTTTCTTT
TRBV7-9	-	TRBJ1-6	-	CASRMGGNSPLHF	TGTGCCAGCAGAATGGGAGGGAATTCACCCCTCCACTTT
TRBV5-1	TRBD1	TRBJ1-2	once	CASSWNPGQGWSGYTF	TGCGCCAGCAGCTGGAATCCGGGACAGGGTTGGTCTGGCTACACCTTC
TRBV4-3	TRBD1	TRBJ2-7	once	CASSQVFTGTVYEQYF	TGCGCCAGCAGCCAAGTTTTCACCGGGACAGTCTACGAGCAGTACTTC
TRBV27	-	TRBJ1-6	-	CASTLYPLTGGRDSPLHF	TGTGCCAGCACCTTATATCCGCTAACGGGGGGACGGGATTCACCCCTCCACTTT
TRBV5-5	TRBD1	TRBJ1-2	-	CASSASGQGQGYTF	TGTGCCAGCAGCGCATCCGGACAGGGGCAGGGCTACACCTTC
TRBV3-1/TRBV3-2	-	TRBJ2-2	-	CASSPSNTGELFF	TGTGCCAGCAGCCCATCGAACACCGGGGAGCTGTTTTTT
TRBV20-1	-	TRBJ2-7	-	CSAPRVGEQYF	TGCAGTGCCCCCCGGGTGGGGGAGCAGTACTTC
TRBV7-8	-	TRBJ1-2	-	CASSQRRETRHGYTF	TGTGCCAGCAGCCAAAGGAGAGAGACACGACATGGCTACACCTTC
TRBV4-1	TRBD1	TRBJ1-1	-	CASSLLQGGNTEAFF	TGCGCCAGCAGCCTCCTACAGGGGGGGAACACTGAAGCTTTCTTT
TRBV6-5	TRBD1	TRBJ2-4	-	CATRQGENIQYF	TGTGCCACCCGACAGGGGGAAAACATTCAGTACTTC
TRBV19	-	TRBJ2-2	-	CATFYTGELFF	TGTGCCACTTTTTACACCGGGGAGCTGTTTTTT